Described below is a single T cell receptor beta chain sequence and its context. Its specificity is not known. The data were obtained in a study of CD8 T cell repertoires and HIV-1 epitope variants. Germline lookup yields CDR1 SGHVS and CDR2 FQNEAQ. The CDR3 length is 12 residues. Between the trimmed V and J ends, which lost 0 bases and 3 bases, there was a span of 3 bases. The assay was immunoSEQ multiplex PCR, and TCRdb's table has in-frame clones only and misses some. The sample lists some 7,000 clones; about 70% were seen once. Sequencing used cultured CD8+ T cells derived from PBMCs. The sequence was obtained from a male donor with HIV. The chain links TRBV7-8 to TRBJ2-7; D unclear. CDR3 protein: CASSLAIYEQYF. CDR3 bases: TGTGCCAGCAGCTTAGCGATCTACGAGCAGTACTTC. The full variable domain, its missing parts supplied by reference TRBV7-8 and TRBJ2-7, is GAGVSQSPRYKVAKRGQDVALRCDPISGHVSLFWYQQALGQGPEFLTYFQNEAQLDKSGLPSDRFFAERPEGSVSTLKIQRTQQEDSAVYLCASSLAIYEQYFGPGTRLTVT.